The present T cell receptor (beta chain) was sequenced within a study of human T cells and chemical hapten exposure (dated by TCRdb to the early 2020s). Turning to the overall study: For sensitization, 2% DPC in acetone was applied to a 2 cm by 2 cm area of upper inner arm skin. Weekly therapeutic DPC doses were additionally applied to the scalp of patients throughout the roughly 25-week study period. Patch testing on the upper back used Finn chambers containing 0.01% DPC, with scoring done after 6 days according to International Contact Dermatitis Research Group standards. The patient cohort, mostly female, included alopecia areata with under or over 50% scalp involvement, alopecia totalis and alopecia universalis. Libraries were pooled for sequencing, and variation in per-sample TCR yields was attributed mainly to small differences in library volumes within the pool. In alopecia patients, the study followed how the peripheral blood TCR repertoire changed in vivo over primary and secondary sensitization to diphenylcyclopropenone (DPC), a hapten. Blood samples were taken from patients before sensitization (week 0) and then at 2, 6 and about 24 weeks after DPC sensitization. Blood for TCR sequencing was provided by twenty-nine alopecia patients at one to four time points (pre-sensitization, 2, 6 and 24 weeks). For every blood RNA sample, sequencing covered both the TCR alpha and TCR beta chains.

Reading the germline V gene (reference sequence) gives CDR1 DFQATT and CDR2 SNEGSKA. CDR3 length: 16 amino acids, cysteine to phenylalanine. The kept DNA is CDR3 alone, 48 bases in frame from the first base. Trimming takes 3 bases from V and 0 bases from J, and the germline ends sit 15 bases apart. There are many counts of this clonotype. There is no known antigen for this receptor. Base-call qualities are not available, and no considerably larger clone is one nucleotide away. Library creation used RACE. Sequencing used a NextSeq 500. During library preparation, unique molecular identifiers were attached to individual cDNA molecules so that TCRs could be counted in a quantitative, reproducible way. As for the authors' bioinformatics: Samples had a median of roughly 98,000 TCRs, with a range from about 23,224 to 700,000. V, J and CDR3 annotation of the TCR reads was performed with the Decombinator software suite. For PS versus PT1 abundance plots, all samples were subsampled to the same number of TCRs (28,000). Expanded TCRs were defined as absent before sensitization and observed at least eight times at the 2-week time point. TCRdb's own reprocessing of the public reads used fastp at Q25 and MiXCR and kept productive beta chains. Records with the same CDR3 protein are collapsed into one entry carrying the most frequent genes and DNA. These V and J calls are TCRdb output, not the study's own analysis. The sample yields some 52,000 distinct CDR3 sequences; 9.5% to 12% were counted once. The ten largest account for about 1.7% of the sample.

Beyond this particular receptor, the publication reports: Compared with pre-sensitization or healthy control sets, expanded TCRs formed significantly more large CDR3 similarity clusters, which is consistent with antigen-driven responses. Alopecia, a presumed autoimmune disease, was present in all patients, so the immune response of the patients might differ from that of healthy individuals. Patch test score correlated positively with the number of PT1 expanded TCRs, reaching significance at thresholds 8, 16 and 32 but not at 4. No change with DPC sensitization was found in the number of TCRs above 1 in 1000 frequency, and no evidence of global repertoire structure alterations was found. After repeated subsampling, the strength of the expansion versus patch-test correlation and the threshold at which it became significant changed.

The sample's time point label, decoded: patch test 1, 2 weeks after DPC sensitization. The treatment or condition label, as the study defines it: therapeutic diphenylcyclopropenone sensitization with weekly scalp DPC. Total RNA was extracted from unfractionated whole blood that had been collected in Tempus Blood RNA tubes. Blood at each patch-test visit was drawn before the patch test was applied. Patients were eligible if aged 18 to 70, diagnosed with alopecia and judged suitable for DPC therapy, and pregnant patients were excluded. The TCR originated in a woman aged 40 to 50 with alopecia areata. Some clones in this sample may be carry-over from other donors' samples. This chain is built from TRBV20-1 and TRBJ2-1, with the identity of the D gene unclear. The sample was whole blood, taken in connection with sensitization to the hapten diphenylcyclopropenone (DPC). The DNA is as follows: TGCAGTGCTAGCCCCTCGGTAGGAGACTCCTACAATGAGCAGTTCTTC. The translation is CSASPSVGDSYNEQFF.